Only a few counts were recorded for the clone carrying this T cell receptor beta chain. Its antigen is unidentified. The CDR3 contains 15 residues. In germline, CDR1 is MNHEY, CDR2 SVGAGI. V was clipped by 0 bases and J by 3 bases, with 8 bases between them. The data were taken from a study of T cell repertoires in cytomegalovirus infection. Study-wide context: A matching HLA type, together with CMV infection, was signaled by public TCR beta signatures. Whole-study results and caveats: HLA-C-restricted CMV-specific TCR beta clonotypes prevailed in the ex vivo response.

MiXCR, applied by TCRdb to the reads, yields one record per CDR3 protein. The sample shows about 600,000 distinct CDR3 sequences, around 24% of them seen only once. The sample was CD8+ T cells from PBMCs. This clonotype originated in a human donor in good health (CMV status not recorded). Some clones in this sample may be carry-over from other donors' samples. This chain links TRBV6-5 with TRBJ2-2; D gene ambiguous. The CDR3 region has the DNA TGTGCCAGCAGTTACTCTGCCAGTTACACCGGGGAGCTGTTTTTT. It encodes CASSYSASYTGELFF.